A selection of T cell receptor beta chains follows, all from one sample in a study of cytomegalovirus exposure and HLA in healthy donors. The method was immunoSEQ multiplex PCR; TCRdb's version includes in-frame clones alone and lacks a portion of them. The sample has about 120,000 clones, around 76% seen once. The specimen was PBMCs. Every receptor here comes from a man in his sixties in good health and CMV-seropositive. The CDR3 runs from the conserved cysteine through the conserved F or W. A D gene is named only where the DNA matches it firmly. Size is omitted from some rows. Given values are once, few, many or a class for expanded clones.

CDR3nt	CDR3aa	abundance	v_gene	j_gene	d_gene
TGTGCCATCCGAGGGTCAATGGAGGAAAAACTGTTTTTT	CAIRGSMEEKLFF	.	TRBV19	TRBJ1-4	.
TGCGCCAGCAGCCAAGATGGGGGGTACACTGAAGCTTTCTTT	CASSQDGGYTEAFF	once	TRBV4-1	TRBJ1-1	.
TGTGCCAGCAGCAGGGTAGGGGGCACCGGGGAGCTGTTTTTT	CASSRVGGTGELFF	.	TRBV7-9	TRBJ2-2	.
TGTGCCAGCTCACCGAAGACAGCAGCTGGGGCCAACGGCCTGACTTTC	CASSPKTAAGANGLTF	.	TRBV18	TRBJ2-6	.
TGTGCCTGGACACAAGTGGGGCAGGGCAACTATGGCTACACCTTC	CAWTQVGQGNYGYTF	.	TRBV30	TRBJ1-2	.
TGTGCCAGCGGTACCAGCACGACTATCCCCCTCTGGGGCTACACCTTC	CASGTSTTIPLWGYTF	.	TRBV9	TRBJ1-2	.
TGTGCCAGCAGCAGGGCAGGGGGGCAGCCCCAGCATTTT	CASSRAGGQPQHF	few	TRBV2	TRBJ1-5	TRBD1
TGTGCCAGCAGCGACTCAACAGGGGGCAGAGCTGAAGCTTTCTTT	CASSDSTGGRAEAFF	.	TRBV11-1	TRBJ1-1	TRBD1
TGTGCCAGCAGCTTAGGCAGGGGTGTTGATCAGCCCCAGCATTTT	CASSLGRGVDQPQHF	.	TRBV7-9	TRBJ1-5	.
TGTGCCAGCTCCGGGACAGGGGTATTTCAGCCCCAGCATTTT	CASSGTGVFQPQHF	many	TRBV7-2	TRBJ1-5	TRBD1
TGCGCCAGCAGCCCGCTTTGGACAGGGACAACGGGCGGCAATCAGCCCCAGCATTTT	CASSPLWTGTTGGNQPQHF	.	TRBV4-1	TRBJ1-5	TRBD1